One and the same sample provided the 26 T cell receptor beta chains below, sequenced in a study of molecular identifiers for immune sequencing clone quantification. In TCRdb, the PCR reads were re-called with MiXCR into one record per CDR3 protein. Among tens of thousands of distinct CDR3 sequences listed, about 19% were seen once. Sequencing was performed on naive CD8+ T cells from blood, with Jurkat cell RNA spiked in. Sample subset: FACS-sorted CD8+CD4-CCR7+CD45RA+ naive T cells. The receptors originated from a human donor in good health. Some libraries in this study had Jurkat cell RNA spiked in.

This clonotype was detected ten times or more. The chain is built from TRBV19 and TRBJ2-3; D unresolved. Germline CDR1 LNHDA, CDR2 SQIVND (reference sequence). This CDR3 has 15 amino acids. Trimming stripped 6 bases from V and 2 bases from J, with 15 bases between. The CDR3 DNA sequence: TGTGCCAGTAGCAACTCATTTGGGCTCACAGATACGCAGTATTTT. Its protein product is CASSNSFGLTDTQYF. The whole variable domain, filled in from reference TRBV19 and TRBJ2-3, reads DGGITQSPKYLFRKEGQNVTLSCEQNLNHDAMYWYRQDPGQGLRLIYYSQIVNDFQKGDIAEGYSVSREKKESFPLTVTSAQKNPTAFYLCASSNSFGLTDTQYFGPGTRLTVL.

This clonotype was seen at least ten times. This sequence joins TRBV7-9 and TRBJ1-1; TRBD1 matches at 7 bases. The CDR3 length is 14 residues. Losses at the gene ends were 7 bases for V and 4 bases for J; bases not matched to a gene: 9. The V gene's germline CDR1 is SEHNR and CDR2 FQNEAQ (reference sequence). CDR3 protein: CASTGTGVGTEAFF. CDR3 sequence (DNA): TGTGCCAGCACCGGAACAGGGGTGGGCACTGAAGCTTTCTTT.

In this sample, this clonotype turned up many times. J is TRBJ2-3 and V is TRBV7-9; 7 nucleotides match TRBD2. The junction had 5 bases not matched to a gene; V was cut back by 4 bases and J by 4 bases. From germline, CDR1 is SEHNR and CDR2 FQNEAQ (reference sequence). The length of the CDR3 is 14 residues. The chain's CDR3 is CASSSGLGPDTQYF. Written as DNA, the CDR3 is TGTGCCAGCAGCTCAGGACTAGGCCCAGATACGCAGTATTTT.

At least ten counts were recorded for this clonotype. The chain combines TRBV29-1 with TRBJ2-1, with 7 bases fitting TRBD2. Germline trimming cut 7 bases from V and 8 bases from J; bases unmatched to any gene: 14. Germline V lookup: CDR1 SQVTM, CDR2 ANQGSEA. CDR3 length: 14 amino acids. The CDR3 DNA reads as TGCAGCGCAGCGAGCGGGACCCCATACTATGAGCAGTTCTTC. Translated, it gives CSAASGTPYYEQFF.

On this clonotype: Germline and junction disagree at one end, which may indicate a read error. For the CDR3, the DNA is TGTGCCAGCAGTTATTCCGTGAACACTGAGGCTCTCTTT. Translating gives CASSYSVNTEALF. The chain carries TRBV28 and TRBJ1-1; no reliable D call. The CDR3 is 13 residues long. The germline gives CDR1 MDHEN, CDR2 SYDVKM.

This clonotype was picked up many times. This sequence joins TRBV27 and TRBJ2-5; TRBD2 matches 8 bases. With 8 bases clipped from V and 4 bases from J, the junction kept 18 bases outside the gene matches. CDR1 and CDR2 from the germline V gene are MNHEY and SMNVEV (reference sequence). The CDR3 is 17 residues long. Here the CDR3 DNA reads TGTGCCAGCGGAGAATCAGGGGCGGGAGGTTTCGGAGAGACCCAGTACTTC. This translates into CASGESGAGGFGETQYF.

This clonotype was observed many times. The rearrangement uses TRBV6-2 or TRBV6-3 and TRBJ2-7; D remains ambiguous. Germline V lookup: CDR1 MNHEY, CDR2 SVGEGT. This CDR3 is 12 amino acids long. V was pared by 2 bases and J by 5 bases, with 7 bases between. This chain's CDR3 is CASSYGTHEQYF. In DNA form, the CDR3 reads TGTGCCAGCAGTTACGGTACCCACGAGCAGTACTTC.

As regards this clonotype: A much larger clone sits a single nucleotide away, making a read error possible. The chain has TRBV12-3 or TRBV12-4 and TRBJ1-1; D uncertain. Trimming stripped 4 bases from V and 4 bases from J, with 7 bases between. CDR3 length: 12 amino acids. CDR3 bases: TGTGCCAGCAGTTGGGCGCGCACTGAAGCTTTCTTT. Amino acids: CASSWARTEAFF.

For this clonotype: The germline gene is not matched at one end of the junction; a read error may be the cause. The V and J genes are TRBV28 and TRBJ2-7; D might be TRBD2 (6 bases). This CDR3 contains 15 residues. Germline values: CDR1 MDHEN, CDR2 SYDVKM. CDR3 protein: CASSLPAGSSCEQYF. The CDR3 DNA sequence: TGTGCCAGCAGTTTACCCGCCGGGAGCTCCTGCGAGCAGTACTTC. Combining the CDR3 with reference TRBV28 and TRBJ2-7 gives the whole variable domain DVKVTQSSRYLVKRTGEKVFLECVQDMDHENMFWYRQDPGLGLRLIYFSYDVKMKEKGDIPEGYSVSREKKERFSLILESASTNQTSMYLCASSLPAGSSCEQYFGPGTRLTVT.

As for this clonotype: One base away lies a much larger clone, so this may be a sequencing read error. No conserved phenylalanine or tryptophan ends this CDR3, so it is likely a read error. V and J are TRBV20-1 and TRBJ2-7, with 11 positions matching TRBD2. Germline CDR1 is DFQATT and CDR2 is SNEGSKA (reference sequence). The CDR3 sequence is 13 residues long. With 7 bases clipped from V and 4 bases from J, the junction kept 6 bases outside the gene matches. CDR3 bases: TGCAGTGTTGAACTAGCGGGAGCTTACGAGCAGTACTCC. Residues: CSVELAGAYEQYS.

This clonotype was picked up many times. The chain joins TRBV6-6 to TRBJ2-7; no firm D call. The germline V and J ends were trimmed by 0 bases and 0 bases, with 3 bases remaining between them. This CDR3 contains 13 residues. Germline assignment: CDR1 MNHNY and CDR2 SVGAGI (reference sequence). The CDR3, as DNA: TGTGCCAGCAGTTACTCGAGCTCCTACGAGCAGTACTTC. It yields the protein CASSYSSSYEQYF.

This clonotype came up many times. The V gene is TRBV27, the J gene TRBJ2-4; D may be TRBD1 (6 bases). Germline-derived CDR1 and CDR2 are MNHEY and SMNVEV (reference sequence). V was cut by 5 bases and J by 1 base, with 9 bases left in between. This CDR3 is built from 14 residues. Written as DNA, the CDR3 is TGTGCCAGCAGTCCAGGGGAGGCCAAAAACATTCAGTACTTC. This translates into CASSPGEAKNIQYF.

This clonotype was picked up many times. The chain is built from TRBV6-6 and TRBJ2-6; 7 bases agree with TRBD1. The CDR3 runs 15 residues. Germline lookup yields CDR1 MNHNY and CDR2 SVGAGI (reference sequence). Trimming removed 9 bases from V and 4 bases from J; junction bases left unmatched: 9. The CDR3 DNA sequence: TGTGCCAGAGATTTGACAGGGTACGGGGCCAACGTCCTGACTTTC. As protein: CARDLTGYGANVLTF.

This clonotype came up many times. The V call is TRBV7-2, the J call TRBJ2-7, with a weak D call TRBD1 (6 bases). V was pared by 5 bases and J by 2 bases, with 13 bases between. In germline, CDR1 is SGHTA, CDR2 FQGNSA. The CDR3 has 14 amino acids. The CDR3 sequence is CASSPWDIAYEQYF. CDR3 coding DNA: TGTGCCAGCAGCCCGTGGGACATCGCCTACGAGCAGTACTTC.

This clonotype was observed many times. The V gene is TRBV6-2 or TRBV6-3, the J gene TRBJ2-7; 7 bases are a match to TRBD1. With V trimmed by 5 bases and J by 2 bases, 9 bases remained unmatched. Per germline, CDR1 MNHEY and CDR2 SVGEGT. The CDR3 spans 15 residues. The CDR3 nucleotides are TGTGCCAGCAGTCCCCTCCGACAGGGAACCTACGAGCAGTACTTC. Encoded protein: CASSPLRQGTYEQYF.

This clonotype was observed many times. The chain joins TRBV20-1 to TRBJ1-3; D gene ambiguous. V gave up 0 bases and J gave up 2 bases, with 14 bases separating them. There are 16 residues in the CDR3. The germline V gene encodes CDR1 DFQATT and CDR2 SNEGSKA (reference sequence). The CDR3: CSARDGFSSPGNTIYF. The CDR3 DNA sequence: TGCAGTGCTAGAGATGGGTTTAGCAGTCCTGGAAACACCATATATTTT.

In regard to this clonotype: A read error is possible here, since a much larger clone lies one base away. The rearrangement uses TRBV13 and TRBJ2-3, with a weak D call TRBD2 (6 bases). V lost 5 bases and J lost 5, with 20 bases in between. CDR1 is PRHDT, CDR2 FYEKMQ, per germline (reference sequence). The CDR3 sequence is 16 residues long. The CDR3 loop is CASSLRTTEDQDTQYF. CDR3 nucleotide sequence: TGTGCCAGCAGCCTCCGGACTACCGAAGATCAAGATACGCAGTATTTT.

Many counts were recorded for this clonotype. The CDR3 nucleotides are TGTGCCAGCAGCTTAAGTTCCTCCTACGAGCAGTACTTC. Translated: CASSLSSSYEQYF. J is TRBJ2-7 and V is TRBV7-3; D gene unclear. Germline CDR1 and CDR2: SGHTA and FQGTGA. CDR3 length: 13 amino acids. V gave up 1 base and J gave up 0 bases, with 4 bases separating them.

This chain connects TRBV7-2 to TRBJ2-3; 11 bases line up with TRBD2. The CDR3 is 18 amino acids. V dropped 4 bases and J dropped 5; count of bases not matched to a gene: 14. The germline V gene encodes CDR1 SGHTA and CDR2 FQGNSA. The CDR3 sequence is CASSSLTSGAGRIDTQYF. In DNA, the CDR3 is TGTGCCAGCAGCTCGCTGACTAGCGGGGCGGGGAGAATAGATACGCAGTATTTT.

Only one count was recorded for this clonotype. Just one base apart from a much larger clone, this may be a read error. V is TRBV20-1 and J is TRBJ2-5, with 8 bases fitting TRBD2. In germline, CDR1 is DFQATT, CDR2 SNEGSKA (reference sequence). With 4 bases clipped from V and 4 bases from J, the junction kept 5 bases outside the gene matches. CDR3 length: 13 amino acids. This chain's CDR3 is CSATALAGETQYF. CDR3 nucleotide sequence: TGCAGTGCTACGGCTCTAGCGGGAGAGACCCAGTACTTC.

This clonotype was detected only a few times. The V call is TRBV4-1, the J call TRBJ1-3, with 10 nucleotides matching TRBD1. Germline loops: CDR1 MGHRA, CDR2 YSYEKL. V gave up 0 bases and J gave up 2 bases; unmatched junction bases: 4. The CDR3 runs to 17 residues. The CDR3 sequence is CASSQETGGLPGNTIYF. Here the CDR3 DNA reads TGCGCCAGCAGCCAAGAGACAGGGGGCCTACCTGGAAACACCATATATTTT.

This clonotype was recorded many times. The V gene is TRBV28, the J gene TRBJ1-3; D remains ambiguous. CDR3 size: 17 residues. The germline gives CDR1 MDHEN, CDR2 SYDVKM. V lost 4 bases to trimming and J lost 0 bases, with 16 bases between them. The CDR3 reads CASSSRNSPHSGNTIYF. CDR3 sequence (DNA): TGTGCCAGCAGTTCCCGTAATTCCCCCCACTCTGGAAACACCATATATTTT.

This clonotype was seen repeatedly, ten times or more. The chain combines TRBV29-1 with TRBJ2-1; 8 bases are shared with TRBD1. The V and J ends lost 5 bases and 4 bases, in that order; junction bases with no gene match: 4. Germline CDR1 and CDR2: SQVTM and ANQGSEA. The CDR3 is made up of 13 amino acids. This CDR3 reads CSVLQGGYNEQFF. The CDR3 nucleotides are TGCAGCGTTCTACAGGGGGGTTACAATGAGCAGTTCTTC.

This clonotype appeared many times. The V and J genes are TRBV30 and TRBJ1-4; 9 bases are shared with TRBD1. Germline V gene lookup returns CDR1 GTSNPN and CDR2 SVGIG (reference sequence). The CDR3 runs 14 residues. The V gene end was trimmed by 4 bases and the J gene end by 7 bases; junction bases not matched to a gene: 7. The CDR3: CAWIPGQGGEKLFF. CDR3 bases: TGTGCCTGGATTCCGGGACAGGGTGGTGAAAAACTGTTTTTT.

In its sample, this clonotype was seen many times. This chain joins TRBV12-5 and TRBJ2-3, with a tentative D call TRBD1 (5 bases). The V gene lost 6 bases and the J gene lost 2 bases, with 24 bases spanning the gap. There are 18 residues in the CDR3. Germline assignment: CDR1 LGHNT and CDR2 FRNRAP. This chain's CDR3 is CASGYPPDSYGFTDTQYF. CDR3 DNA: TGTGCTAGTGGCTACCCCCCCGACAGTTACGGATTCACAGATACGCAGTATTTT.

At least ten counts were recorded for this clonotype. V gene TRBV6-6 combines with J gene TRBJ1-5; D unclear. Germline V gives CDR1 MNHNY, CDR2 SVGAGI (reference sequence). V was shortened by 0 bases and J by 1 base, with 10 bases between the two germline ends. This CDR3 comprises 16 residues. The CDR3 loop is CASSYSLGSSNQPQHF. CDR3 coding DNA: TGTGCCAGCAGTTACTCGCTGGGATCCAGCAATCAGCCCCAGCATTTT.